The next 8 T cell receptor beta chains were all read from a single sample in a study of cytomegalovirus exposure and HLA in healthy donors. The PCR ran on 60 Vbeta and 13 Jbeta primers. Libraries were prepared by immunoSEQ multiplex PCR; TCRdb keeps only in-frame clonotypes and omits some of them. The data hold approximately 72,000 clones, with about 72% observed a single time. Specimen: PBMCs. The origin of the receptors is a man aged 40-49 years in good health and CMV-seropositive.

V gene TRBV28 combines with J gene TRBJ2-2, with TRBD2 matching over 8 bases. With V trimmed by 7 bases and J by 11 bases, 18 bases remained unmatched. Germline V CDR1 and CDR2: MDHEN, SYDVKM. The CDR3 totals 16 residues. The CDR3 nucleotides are TGTGCCAGCACAGAAGAGGGACGGGGGGGTGTCGGAGAGCTGTTTTTT. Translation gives CASTEEGRGGVGELFF.

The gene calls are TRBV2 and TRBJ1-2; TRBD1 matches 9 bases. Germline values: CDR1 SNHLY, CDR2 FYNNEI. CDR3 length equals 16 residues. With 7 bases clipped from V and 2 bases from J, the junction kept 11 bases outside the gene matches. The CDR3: CASTGQGHKGNYGYTF. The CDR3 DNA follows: TGTGCCAGCACCGGACAGGGGCACAAGGGAAACTATGGCTACACCTTC. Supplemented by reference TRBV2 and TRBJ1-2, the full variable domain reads EPEVTQTPSHQVTQMGQEVILRCVPISNHLYFYWYRQILGQKVEFLVSFYNNEISEKSEIFDDQFSVERPDGSNFTLKIRSTKLEDSAMYFCASTGQGHKGNYGYTFGSGTRLTVV.

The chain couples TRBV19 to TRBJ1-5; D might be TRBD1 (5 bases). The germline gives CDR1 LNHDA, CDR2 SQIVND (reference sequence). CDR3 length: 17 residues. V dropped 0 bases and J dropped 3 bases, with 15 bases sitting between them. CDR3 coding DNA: TGTGCCAGTAGTATAGAAAGGGGAGGACTTTTCAATCAGCCCCAGCATTTT. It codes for CASSIERGGLFNQPQHF.

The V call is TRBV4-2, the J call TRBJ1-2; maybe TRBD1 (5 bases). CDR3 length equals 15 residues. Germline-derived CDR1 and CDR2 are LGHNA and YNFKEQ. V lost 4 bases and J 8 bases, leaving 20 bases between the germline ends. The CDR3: CASSPRRGGGTGYTF. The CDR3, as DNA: TGTGCCAGCAGCCCCCGAAGGGGAGGAGGCACGGGCTACACCTTC.

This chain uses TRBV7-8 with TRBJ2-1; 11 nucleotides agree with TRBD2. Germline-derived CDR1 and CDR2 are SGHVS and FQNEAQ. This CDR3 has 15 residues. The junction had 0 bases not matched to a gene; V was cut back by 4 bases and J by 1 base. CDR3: CASSWTSGSYNEQFF. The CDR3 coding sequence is TGTGCCAGCAGCTGGACTAGCGGGTCCTACAATGAGCAGTTCTTC.

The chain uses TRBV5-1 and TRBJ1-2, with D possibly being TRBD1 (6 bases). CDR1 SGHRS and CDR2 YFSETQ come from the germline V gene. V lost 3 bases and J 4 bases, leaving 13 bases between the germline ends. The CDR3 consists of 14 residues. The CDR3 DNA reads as TGCGCCAGCAGCTCACAGGGTTTGGGCTATGGCTACACCTTC. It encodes CASSSQGLGYGYTF.

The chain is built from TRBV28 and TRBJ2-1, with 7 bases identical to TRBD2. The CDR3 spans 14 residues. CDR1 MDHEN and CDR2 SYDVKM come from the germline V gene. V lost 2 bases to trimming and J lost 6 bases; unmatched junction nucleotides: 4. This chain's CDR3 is CASSLTGGSNEQFF. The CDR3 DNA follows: TGTGCCAGCAGTTTAACCGGGGGGTCCAATGAGCAGTTCTTC.

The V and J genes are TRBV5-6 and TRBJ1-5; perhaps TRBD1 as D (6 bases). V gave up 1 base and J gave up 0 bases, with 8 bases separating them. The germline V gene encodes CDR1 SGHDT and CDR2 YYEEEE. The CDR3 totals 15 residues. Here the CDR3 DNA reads TGTGCCAGCAGCTTGCGGGGGGCTAGCAATCAGCCCCAGCATTTT. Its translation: CASSLRGASNQPQHF. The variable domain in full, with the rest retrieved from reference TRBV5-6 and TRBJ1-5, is DAGVTQSPTHLIKTRGQQVTLRCSPKSGHDTVSWYQQALGQGPQFIFQYYEEEERQRGNFPDRFSGHQFPNYSSELNVNALLLGDSALYLCASSLRGASNQPQHFGDGTRLSIL.